Listed here are 32 T cell receptor beta chains from one sample, sequenced in a study of early T cells in non-severe SARS-CoV-2 infection. TCRdb itself ran the 5' RACE reads through MiXCR, one entry per CDR3 protein. The sample lists about 27,000 distinct CDR3 sequences, more than 3.5% occurring once. The sample was whole blood. The receptors stem from an adult who was a healthcare worker with PCR-confirmed SARS-CoV-2 infection or an uninfected control (not recorded which).

This clonotype was detected ten times or more. V and J are TRBV2 and TRBJ1-2; tentatively, D is TRBD1 (6 bases). The CDR3 sequence is 14 residues long. Per germline, CDR1 SNHLY and CDR2 FYNNEI. V was shortened by 6 bases and J by 4 bases, with 15 bases between the two germline ends. The CDR3 DNA sequence: TGTGCCAGCAGAGGGGGACCGAACTCCTATGGCTACACCTTC. Translating it yields CASRGGPNSYGYTF.

This clonotype has just a few counts. V is TRBV7-2 and J is TRBJ2-1, with TRBD2 as a possible D gene (6 bases). The length of the CDR3 is 14 residues. Trimming took off 4 bases at V and 4 bases at J, with 11 bases between the two ends. Per the germline V gene, CDR1 is SGHTA and CDR2 is FQGNSA. The DNA for the CDR3 is TGTGCCAGCAGCTGGGCCCGGGAGTACAATGAGCAGTTCTTC. This gives the protein CASSWAREYNEQFF.

This clonotype came up many times. V is TRBV29-1 and J is TRBJ1-3; no clear D. Per germline, CDR1 SQVTM and CDR2 ANQGSEA. V lost 6 bases to trimming and J lost 0 bases, with 9 bases between them. There are 13 residues in the CDR3. The CDR3 nucleotides read TGCAGCGTACAGAGGGACTCTGGAAACACCATATATTTT. It encodes CSVQRDSGNTIYF.

Many counts were recorded for this clonotype. This chain links TRBV7-9 with TRBJ2-3; the match to TRBD2 covers 11 bases. Per the germline V gene, CDR1 is SEHNR and CDR2 is FQNEAQ (reference sequence). This CDR3 has 15 residues. Trimming cost V 5 bases and J 2 bases; bases outside gene matches: 3. The CDR3 sequence is CASSRLAGLTDTQYF. As DNA, the CDR3 is TGTGCCAGCAGCCGACTAGCGGGACTCACAGATACGCAGTATTTT.

This clonotype was recorded at least ten times. The V gene is TRBV7-2, the J gene TRBJ2-3; D not resolved. This CDR3 is 12 amino acids long. Germline V gene lookup returns CDR1 SGHTA and CDR2 FQGNSA. Deletions cut 5 bases from V and 0 bases from J, with 3 bases between. CDR3 residues: CASSRSTDTQYF. The CDR3 region has the DNA TGTGCCAGCAGCCGTAGCACAGATACGCAGTATTTT.

The sample holds many counts of this clonotype. V gene TRBV20-1 combines with J gene TRBJ1-4; the D is unclear. The V gene lost 6 bases and the J gene lost 5 bases, with 19 bases spanning the gap. From germline, CDR1 is DFQATT and CDR2 SNEGSKA (reference sequence). There are 15 residues in the CDR3. CDR3: CSARPYGRHNEKLFF. For the CDR3, the DNA is TGCAGTGCCAGACCTTATGGGCGGCACAATGAAAAACTGTTTTTT.

About this clonotype itself: One junction end disagrees with the germline gene, perhaps due to a read error. The rearrangement joins TRBV7-7 to TRBJ2-1, with 7 bases aligning to TRBD1. This CDR3 contains 15 residues. Germline V gene lookup returns CDR1 SSHAT and CDR2 FNYEAQ (reference sequence). CDR3 amino acids: CASSLGQVSYNEQFF. CDR3 sequence (DNA): TGTGCTAGCAGCTTAGGACAGGTCTCCTACAATGAGCAGTTCTTC.

This clonotype showed up many times. This chain connects TRBV4-2 to TRBJ2-7; weak D call: TRBD2 (6 bases). The CDR3 contains 16 residues. Germline V gene sequence: CDR1 LGHNA, CDR2 YNFKEQ. V lost 0 bases and J lost 5, with 17 bases in between. This CDR3 is CASSQDLGGFRNEQYF. CDR3 coding DNA: TGTGCCAGCAGCCAAGATTTAGGAGGGTTTAGAAACGAGCAGTACTTC.

In its sample, this clonotype was seen many times. This chain uses TRBV18 with TRBJ2-3; D call uncertain. The germline V and J ends were trimmed by 3 bases and 2 bases, with 9 bases remaining between them. Germline V gene sequence: CDR1 KGHSH, CDR2 LQKENI. The CDR3 consists of 14 residues. CDR3 nucleotides: TGTGCCAGCTCACCTATTGGTTCCACAGATACGCAGTATTTT. It encodes CASSPIGSTDTQYF.

This clonotype was seen at least ten times. The chain employs TRBV7-9 and TRBJ1-3; TRBD1 is a possible D gene (6 bases). Deletions cut 0 bases from V and 0 bases from J, with 6 bases between. The germline V gene has CDR1 SEHNR and CDR2 FQNEAQ (reference sequence). This CDR3 comprises 15 residues. The CDR3 sequence: CASSLAQGSGNTIYF. The CDR3, as DNA: TGTGCCAGCAGCTTAGCACAGGGCTCTGGAAACACCATATATTTT.

This clonotype occurred many times. The rearrangement uses TRBV6-2 or TRBV6-3 and TRBJ2-5; the D gene is possibly TRBD2 (6 bases). The CDR3 covers 14 residues. CDR1 is MNHEY and CDR2 is SVGEGT in the germline V gene. V was cut by 8 bases and J by 2 bases, with 15 bases left in between. CDR3 bases: TGTGCCAGCCACACTACCGGACTACAAGAGACCCAGTACTTC. It encodes CASHTTGLQETQYF.

This clonotype showed up many times. V usage is TRBV20-1 and J usage is TRBJ1-2; 9 bases agree with TRBD1. The CDR3 is 12 amino acids. The ends lost 6 bases at V and 3 bases at J; junction bases unmatched: 2. Germline-derived CDR1 and CDR2 are DFQATT and SNEGSKA (reference sequence). The CDR3 nucleotides read TGCAGTGCGGGGGACAGGGACTATGGCTACACCTTC. Translation: CSAGDRDYGYTF.

The sample holds many counts of this clonotype. The chain has TRBV7-2 and TRBJ2-6, with D uncertain. The germline V and J ends were trimmed by 1 base and 0 bases, with 10 bases remaining between them. Looked up from germline, CDR1 is SGHTA and CDR2 is FQGNSA. The CDR3 spans 17 residues. CDR3 loop: CASSLDSRRSGANVLTF. For the CDR3, the DNA is TGTGCCAGCAGCTTAGACAGCCGACGCTCTGGGGCCAACGTCCTGACTTTC.

Here the CDR3 DNA reads TGCAGTGCCCACTGGGGAGATACGCAGTATTTT. Encoded protein: CSAHWGDTQYF. The chain uses TRBV20-1 and TRBJ2-3; D not certain. V was pared by 6 bases and J by 5 bases, with 9 bases between. The CDR3 is made up of 11 amino acids. Germline CDR1 and CDR2: DFQATT and SNEGSKA (reference sequence).

This clonotype was seen at least ten times. V is TRBV29-1 and J is TRBJ2-5; 8 nucleotides align to TRBD1. The CDR3 is 13 residues long. The J segment lost 1 base and the V segment lost 7 bases, leaving 5 bases of the junction unmatched. Germline V lookup: CDR1 SQVTM, CDR2 ANQGSEA. This chain's CDR3 is CSATGQGQETQYF. In DNA form, the CDR3 reads TGCAGCGCCACCGGACAGGGCCAAGAGACCCAGTACTTC.

The sample holds many counts of this clonotype. The V call is TRBV27, the J call TRBJ2-3; 15 nucleotides match TRBD2. The length of the CDR3 is 17 residues. Germline-derived CDR1 and CDR2 are MNHEY and SMNVEV (reference sequence). V dropped 3 bases and J dropped 4; count of bases not matched to a gene: 5. The CDR3 loop reads CASSFRTSGRASDTQYF. In nucleotides, the CDR3 is TGTGCCAGCAGTTTTAGGACTAGCGGGAGGGCTTCAGATACGCAGTATTTT.

This clonotype has only a few counts. This sequence joins TRBV7-2 and TRBJ2-1, with 9 nucleotides matching TRBD1. V gave up 4 bases and J gave up 1 base; unmatched junction bases: 11. The CDR3 runs to 18 residues. The germline V gene encodes CDR1 SGHTA and CDR2 FQGNSA. This CDR3 is CASSSGQGGAGSYNEQFF. The CDR3 nucleotides are TGTGCCAGCAGCTCGGGACAGGGTGGCGCGGGATCCTACAATGAGCAGTTCTTC.

By share, this clonotype ranks as large (0.1 to 1%). This sequence joins TRBV6-1 and TRBJ2-1; 9 nucleotides agree with TRBD2. The germline CDR1 and CDR2 sequences are MNHNS and SASEGT. The CDR3 spans 16 residues. The V segment lost 7 bases and the J segment 9 bases; nucleotides outside the gene matches: 16. CDR3 DNA sequence: TGTGCCAGCACCCAAGCACAGACTAGCGGCCTAGGTGAGCAGTTCTTC. Its protein product is CASTQAQTSGLGEQFF.

This clonotype was counted at least ten times. The chain employs TRBV5-1 and TRBJ1-1, with D tentatively TRBD1 (5 bases). The germline V gene encodes CDR1 SGHRS and CDR2 YFSETQ. There are 16 residues in the CDR3. V was pared by 4 bases and J by 5 bases, with 21 bases between. DNA for the CDR3: TGCGCCAGCAGCCGGGGGGTCTATCTGGAAGGGACTGAAGCTTTCTTT. Its protein is CASSRGVYLEGTEAFF.

This clonotype is termed medium-sized. This sequence joins TRBV5-4 and TRBJ2-1, with 10 bases identical to TRBD2. The length of the CDR3 is 18 residues. Germline CDR1 and CDR2: SGHNT and YYREEE (reference sequence). V lost 0 bases, J lost 5 bases, and 11 bases stayed unmatched. DNA for the CDR3: TGTGCCAGCAGCTTGGGGGCCAGCGGGAGGGCCGGGGACAATGAGCAGTTCTTC. Protein: CASSLGASGRAGDNEQFF.

The sample holds many counts of this clonotype. The J gene is TRBJ1-1, the V gene TRBV5-1; TRBD1 matches at 9 bases. Germline assignment: CDR1 SGHRS and CDR2 YFSETQ. The CDR3 runs to 15 residues. Trimming removed 4 bases from V and 7 bases from J; junction bases left unmatched: 11. CDR3: CASSTSPGQGIEAFF. CDR3 nucleotides: TGCGCCAGCAGCACGTCCCCGGGACAGGGAATTGAAGCTTTCTTT. Together with reference TRBV5-1 and TRBJ1-1, the CDR3 gives the full variable domain: KAGVTQTPRYLIKTRGQQVTLSCSPISGHRSVSWYQQTPGQGLQFLFEYFSETQRNKGNFPGRFSGRQFSNSRSEMNVSTLELGDSALYLCASSTSPGQGIEAFFGQGTRLTVV.

This clonotype occurred many times. The CDR3 region has the DNA TGCAGTGCTATCGACAGGGTCCTGAACACTGAAGCTTTCTTT. This sequence encodes CSAIDRVLNTEAFF. The chain carries TRBV20-1 and TRBJ1-1, with 7 bases fitting TRBD1. The CDR3 runs 14 residues. V lost 4 bases to trimming and J lost 0 bases; unmatched junction nucleotides: 5. Germline V gene lookup returns CDR1 DFQATT and CDR2 SNEGSKA (reference sequence).

This clonotype was observed many times. The rearrangement links TRBV29-1 to TRBJ2-5; possible D gene TRBD1, 6 bases. From germline, CDR1 is SQVTM and CDR2 ANQGSEA. V gave up 6 bases and J gave up 5 bases, with 13 bases separating them. This CDR3 has 12 residues. In DNA form, the CDR3 reads TGCAGCGTCGTTACAGGGTGGGAGACCCAGTACTTC. As protein: CSVVTGWETQYF.

This clonotype has at least ten counts. The rearrangement uses TRBV6-5 and TRBJ1-2; D gene ambiguous. V lost 4 bases and J 3 bases, leaving 12 bases between the germline ends. The CDR3 has 14 residues. The V gene's germline CDR1 is MNHEY and CDR2 SVGAGI. Here the CDR3 DNA reads TGTGCCAGCAGTTCATCTACGGGCTACTATGGCTACACCTTC. As protein: CASSSSTGYYGYTF.

This clonotype was detected many times. J is TRBJ1-4 and V is TRBV5-1; no definite D call. Deletions cut 7 bases from V and 8 bases from J, with 15 bases between. The CDR3 extends over 13 amino acids. CDR1 and CDR2 (germline): SGHRS, YFSETQ. In DNA, the CDR3 is TGCGCCAGCTCCCCGAGACCGTCCGAAAAACTGTTTTTT. Translated, it gives CASSPRPSEKLFF. The complete variable domain, with remaining parts taken from reference TRBV5-1 and TRBJ1-4, reads KAGVTQTPRYLIKTRGQQVTLSCSPISGHRSVSWYQQTPGQGLQFLFEYFSETQRNKGNFPGRFSGRQFSNSRSEMNVSTLELGDSALYLCASSPRPSEKLFFGSGTQLSVL.

This clonotype was detected ten times or more. The V and J genes are TRBV7-2 and TRBJ1-2; D is unresolved. The CDR3 is 15 amino acids. The germline CDR1 and CDR2 sequences are SGHTA and FQGNSA. V shed 2 bases and J shed 4 bases, with 14 bases lying between them. The DNA of the CDR3 is TGTGCCAGCAGCTTAATCGTGTTGGCCGGCTATGGCTACACCTTC. Protein: CASSLIVLAGYGYTF.

This clonotype was picked up many times. The chain joins TRBV19 to TRBJ2-2; TRBD2 agrees at 10 bases. The CDR3 covers 15 residues. The J segment lost 5 bases and the V segment lost 5 bases, leaving 5 bases of the junction unmatched. The germline V gene encodes CDR1 LNHDA and CDR2 SQIVND (reference sequence). The chain's CDR3 is CASSLGLAETGELFF. Here the CDR3 DNA reads TGTGCCAGTAGTCTAGGACTAGCGGAGACCGGGGAGCTGTTTTTT.

This clonotype showed up many times. The V gene is TRBV5-4, the J gene TRBJ2-7, with 7 bases fitting TRBD2. The CDR3 spans 15 residues. Germline lookup yields CDR1 SGHNT and CDR2 YYREEE (reference sequence). The V and J ends lost 3 bases and 6 bases, in that order; junction bases with no gene match: 12. Written as DNA, the CDR3 is TGTGCCAGCAGCTCAGGACTAGGAACTTCGGTCGAGCAGTACTTC. Its translation: CASSSGLGTSVEQYF. Based on the CDR3 plus reference TRBV5-4 and TRBJ2-7, the full variable domain is ETGVTQSPTHLIKTRGQQVTLRCSSQSGHNTVSWYQQALGQGPQFIFQYYREEENGRGNFPPRFSGLQFPNYSSELNVNALELDDSALYLCASSSGLGTSVEQYFGPGTRLTVT.

This clonotype was counted at least ten times. The rearrangement uses TRBV12-3 or TRBV12-4 and TRBJ2-2, with D unclear. V lost 7 bases to trimming and J lost 3 bases, with 18 bases between them. This CDR3 has 16 amino acids. CDR3 residues: CASTRTRAAYTGELFF. The CDR3 nucleotides read TGTGCCAGCACCCGCACCCGGGCAGCTTACACCGGGGAGCTGTTTTTT.

This clonotype was counted ten times or more. J is TRBJ2-4 and V is TRBV21-1; the DNA was not used to check the table's D call, TRBD2. TRBV21-1 is a pseudogene segment. The CDR3 spans 15 residues. The CDR3 reads CARRCGRLAKNIQYF. CDR3 DNA sequence: TGTGCCAGAAGATGCGGGAGGCTAGCCAAAAACATTCAGTACTTC.

Ten or more counts support this clonotype. The chain recombines TRBV20-1 with TRBJ1-6; no clear D gene. Germline V gene lookup returns CDR1 DFQATT and CDR2 SNEGSKA (reference sequence). The CDR3 is 16 residues long. V shed 0 bases and J shed 0 bases, with 9 bases lying between them. The CDR3 sequence: CSARDYKSSYNSPLHF. Here the CDR3 DNA reads TGCAGTGCTAGAGATTATAAGAGCTCCTATAATTCACCCCTCCACTTT.

This clonotype has a handful of counts. The chain employs TRBV5-5 and TRBJ2-7, with 12 bases that match TRBD2. CDR1 and CDR2 from the germline V gene are SGHKS and YYEKEE (reference sequence). The trim removed 7 bases at V and 1 base at J, leaving 6 bases unmatched. The CDR3 spans 15 residues. The CDR3, as DNA: TGTGCCAGCGGATTACTAGCGGGAGGTTCCTACGAGCAGTACTTC. Translation gives CASGLLAGGSYEQYF. The full variable domain, its missing parts supplied by reference TRBV5-5 and TRBJ2-7, is DAGVTQSPTHLIKTRGQQVTLRCSPISGHKSVSWYQQVLGQGPQFIFQYYEKEERGRGNFPDRFSARQFPNYSSELNVNALLLGDSALYLCASGLLAGGSYEQYFGPGTRLTVT.